The clone carrying this T cell receptor beta chain appeared many times. The sample originates from a study of T cells in Graves' hyperthyroidism and ophthalmopathy. Germline V gene data show CDR1 as SGHKS and CDR2 as YYEKEE (reference sequence). The CDR3 is 12 residues long. The germline V and J ends were trimmed by 5 bases and 9 bases, with 14 bases remaining between them. Researchers took RNA transcripts and amplified the TCR beta CDR3 regions from them. HTBI primers drove first-round RT-PCR of the TCR CDR3. In TCRdb, the multiplex PCR reads were re-called with MiXCR into one record per CDR3 protein. The sample holds a few hundred thousand distinct CDR3 sequences, approximately 15% seen once. Among the patients, aged 18 to 65, hyperthyroidism was newly diagnosed and had lasted under 2 months. Clinical symptoms, serum thyroxine, TRAb, thyroid ultrasound and orbital computed tomography informed diagnoses.

Material: blood. The TCR originated in a woman between 18 and 29 years old with Graves' hyperthyroidism. The chain has TRBV5-5 and TRBJ1-2; the D is unclear. CDR3 in amino acids: CASRNVRARYTF. The CDR3, as DNA: TGTGCCAGCAGGAATGTCCGGGCTCGCTACACCTTC.